Listed here are 10 T cell receptor beta chains from one sample, sequenced in a study of blood T cell repertoires in COVID-19. TCRdb's table, derived via immunoSEQ multiplex PCR, lists solely in-frame clones and lacks some. The table records roughly 200,000 clones, around 82% of them present only once. The sample was peripheral blood. These receptors originate from a man aged 50-60 years with active or convalescent COVID-19.

V and J are TRBV18 and TRBJ1-5, with TRBD1 matching over 8 bases. Germline loops: CDR1 KGHSH, CDR2 LQKENI. The CDR3 is 13 amino acids. J was trimmed by 5 bases and V by 6 bases; bases with no gene match: 3. CDR3 sequence (DNA): TGTGCCAGCTCGCAGGGGGCCGATCAGCCCCAGCATTTT. Translating it yields CASSQGADQPQHF.

The chain employs TRBV5-6 and TRBJ2-1; a weak D match, TRBD1 (5 bases). Germline V gene lookup returns CDR1 SGHDT and CDR2 YYEEEE. There are 15 residues in the CDR3. V was cut by 1 base and J by 3 bases, with 11 bases left in between. CDR3 DNA: TGTGCCAGCAGCTTGAGACCCGACAGCTACAATGAGCAGTTCTTC. Protein sequence: CASSLRPDSYNEQFF.

The chain has TRBV7-3 and TRBJ1-1; the D gene is possibly TRBD1 (6 bases). CDR3 length equals 15 residues. Germline-derived CDR1 and CDR2 are SGHTA and FQGTGA. The V and J ends lost 1 base and 5 bases respectively, with 14 bases between them. For the CDR3, the DNA is TGTGCCAGCAGCTTAATCAGGGGCGAAAGGACTGAAGCTTTCTTT. It yields the protein CASSLIRGERTEAFF.

The chain uses TRBV5-1 and TRBJ2-1; TRBD2 might be the D (6 bases). Germline loops: CDR1 SGHRS, CDR2 YFSETQ. Trimming took off 4 bases at V and 1 base at J, with 12 bases between the two ends. The CDR3 is made up of 15 amino acids. As DNA, the CDR3 is TGCGCCAGCAGCACAAGCGGGCTTTCCTACAATGAGCAGTTCTTC. Amino acids: CASSTSGLSYNEQFF.

This rearrangement joins TRBV3-1 (or the pseudogene TRBV3-2) to TRBJ1-1; D remains unclear. The CDR3 spans 14 residues. V gave up 0 bases and J gave up 11 bases, with 16 bases separating them. In germline, CDR1 is LGHDT, CDR2 YNNKEL (reference sequence). CDR3 DNA: TGTGCCAGCAGCCAAGAGTTTGAGGGAGTAGGGGCTTTCTTT. Encoded protein: CASSQEFEGVGAFF.

This rearrangement joins TRBV27 to TRBJ1-4, with D unresolved. Germline V gene sequence: CDR1 MNHEY, CDR2 SMNVEV (reference sequence). V lost 4 bases and J lost 4, with 7 bases in between. The CDR3 has 13 amino acids. The CDR3 here is CASSSGLNEKLFF. CDR3 sequence (DNA): TGTGCCAGCAGTTCCGGTCTTAATGAAAAACTGTTTTTT.

The CDR3 nucleotides are TGTGCCAGCAGCCGTGTCAGCGGGATGAACACCGGGGAGCTGTTTTTT. Its translation: CASSRVSGMNTGELFF. V gene TRBV9 combines with J gene TRBJ2-2; TRBD2 matches at 7 bases. Germline CDR1 is SGDLS and CDR2 is YYNGEE. This CDR3 region has 16 residues. V trimming: 4 bases; J trimming: 1 base; junction bases outside the gene matches: 7.

This chain links TRBV3-1 (or the pseudogene TRBV3-2) with TRBJ2-3, with 7 bases aligning to TRBD2. This CDR3 region has 16 residues. J gave up 3 bases and V 0 bases, and 6 bases lay outside the gene matches. The germline V gene encodes CDR1 LGHDT and CDR2 YNNKEL (reference sequence). CDR3 in amino acids: CASSQDRGRVTDTQYF. CDR3 in DNA: TGTGCCAGCAGCCAAGATCGGGGGAGGGTAACAGATACGCAGTATTTT.

The chain uses TRBV7-2 and TRBJ2-4, with 11 bases matching TRBD1. V shed 4 bases, J shed 7 bases, and the junction held 3 bases outside the gene matches. The germline CDR1 and CDR2 sequences are SGHTA and FQGNSA. CDR3 length: 14 amino acids. As DNA, the CDR3 is TGTGCCAGCAGCTGGACAGGGGGCAGTAACATTCAGTACTTC. Its translation is CASSWTGGSNIQYF.

This chain connects TRBV9 to TRBJ2-2; TRBD2 agrees at 8 bases. Germline lookup yields CDR1 SGDLS and CDR2 YYNGEE. This CDR3 spans 15 amino acids. V dropped 4 bases and J dropped 4; count of bases not matched to a gene: 6. In nucleotides, the CDR3 is TGTGCCAGCAGCCCCGGGGGGGGAGGCACCGGGGAGCTGTTTTTT. Residues: CASSPGGGGTGELFF. Full variable domain (outside the CDR3, taken from reference TRBV9 and TRBJ2-2): DSGVTQTPKHLITATGQRVTLRCSPRSGDLSVYWYQQSLDQGLQFLIQYYNGEERAKGNILERFSAQQFPDLHSELNLSSLELGDSALYFCASSPGGGGTGELFFGEGSRLTVL.